This TCR beta chain was recovered during a study of T cells in Graves' hyperthyroidism and ophthalmopathy. Whole-study results and caveats: The model forecast ophthalmopathy, anticipating it by a median roughly 6 months before onset. Most thyroid clonotypes that were expanded above 0.001 also turned up in blood.

Amplification of TCR beta CDR3 regions was performed using RNA transcripts as template. With the HTBI primer set, the TCR CDR3 went through a first round of RT-PCR. One entry per CDR3 protein, called by TCRdb with MiXCR from the multiplex PCR reads. The sample lists 650,000 to 700,000 distinct CDR3 sequences, around 16% occurring once. Germline CDR1 reads SGHDT; CDR2 reads YYEEEE. The CDR3 contains 16 residues. Trimming cost V 0 bases and J 6 bases, with 13 bases left between them. This clonotype has ten or more counts. Its antigen is not known. This receptor was identified in a man aged 50 to 59 with Graves' hyperthyroidism. The chain is built from TRBV5-6 and TRBJ1-6; TRBD1 is a possible D gene (5 bases). Material for sequencing was blood. The CDR3 reads CASSLEGTPSNSPLHF. In DNA, the CDR3 is TGTGCCAGCAGCTTGGAAGGGACGCCTTCTAATTCACCCCTCCACTTT.